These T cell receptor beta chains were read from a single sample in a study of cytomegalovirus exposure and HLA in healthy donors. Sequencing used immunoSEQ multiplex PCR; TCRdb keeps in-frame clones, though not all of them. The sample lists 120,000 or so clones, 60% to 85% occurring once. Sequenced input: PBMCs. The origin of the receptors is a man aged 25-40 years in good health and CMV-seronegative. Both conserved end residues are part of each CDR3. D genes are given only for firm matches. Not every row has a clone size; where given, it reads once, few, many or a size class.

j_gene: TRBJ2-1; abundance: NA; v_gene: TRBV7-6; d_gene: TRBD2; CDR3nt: TGTGCCAGCAGCCCCTTAGCGGGACGGACCTACAATGAGCAGTTCTTC; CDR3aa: CASSPLAGRTYNEQFF
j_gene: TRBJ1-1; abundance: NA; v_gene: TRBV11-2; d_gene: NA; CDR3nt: TGTGCCAGCAGCCCGGTCGCGGGCCACCTCACTGAAGCTTTCTTT; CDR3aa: CASSPVAGHLTEAFF
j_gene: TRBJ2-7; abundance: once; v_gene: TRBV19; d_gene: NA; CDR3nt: TGTGCCAGTAGTATTAAGGGGTTCTACGAGCAGTACTTC; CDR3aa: CASSIKGFYEQYF
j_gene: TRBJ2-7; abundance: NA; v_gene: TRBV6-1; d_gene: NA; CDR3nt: TGTGCCAGCAGTGGCACAAGGACAGAATCTTCCTACGAGCAGTACTTC; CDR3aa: CASSGTRTESSYEQYF
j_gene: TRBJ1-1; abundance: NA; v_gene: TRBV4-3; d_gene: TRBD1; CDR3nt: TGCGCCAGCAGCCAAAGGGACAGGGGGGACACTGAAGCTTTCTTT; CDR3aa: CASSQRDRGDTEAFF
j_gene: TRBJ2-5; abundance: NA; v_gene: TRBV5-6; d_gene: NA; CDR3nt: TGTGCCAGCAGCTTAAAACAGGGTCGAGAGACCCAGTACTTC; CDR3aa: CASSLKQGRETQYF
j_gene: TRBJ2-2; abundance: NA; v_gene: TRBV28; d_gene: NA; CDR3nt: TGTGCCAGCAGTTTACCTGGGGCTGGACTAGGGGAGCTGTTTTTT; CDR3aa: CASSLPGAGLGELFF
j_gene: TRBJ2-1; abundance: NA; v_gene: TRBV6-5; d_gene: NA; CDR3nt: TGTGCCAGCACGTTAGGGGGGGTCTACAATGAGCAGTTCTTC; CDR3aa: CASTLGGVYNEQFF
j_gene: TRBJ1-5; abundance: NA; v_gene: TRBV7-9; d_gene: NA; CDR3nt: TGTGCCAGCAGCTCCGGCGGGAGGGATGGTCAGCCCCAGCATTTT; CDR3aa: CASSSGGRDGQPQHF
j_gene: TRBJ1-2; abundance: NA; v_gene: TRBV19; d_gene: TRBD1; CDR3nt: TGTGCCAGTAGTATCGGGACAGGTCCTGGCTACACCTTC; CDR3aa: CASSIGTGPGYTF
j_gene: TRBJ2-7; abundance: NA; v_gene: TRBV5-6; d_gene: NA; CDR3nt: TGTGCCAGCAGCTTGGGCGGCGAGCAGTACTTC; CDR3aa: CASSLGGEQYF